The TCR beta chain under discussion was sequenced for a study of identical twins. The V segment lost 5 bases and the J segment 4 bases; nucleotides outside the gene matches: 4. This CDR3 contains 13 residues. Germline CDR1 is SEHNR and CDR2 is FQNEAQ (reference sequence). This clonotype was observed many times. TCRdb analysed the 5' RACE reads with MiXCR anew, one entry per CDR3 protein. Of fewer than 250,000 distinct CDR3 sequences listed, roughly 10% are singletons. Sequencing used memory (CD45RO+) T cells sorted from blood. This TCR derives from a young woman in good health. The genes are TRBV7-9 and TRBJ1-2; 7 bases align to TRBD1. The CDR3, as DNA: TGTGCCAGCAGCCTCTACAGGGGCTATGGCTACACCTTC. Its translation is CASSLYRGYGYTF.